This note documents a single T cell receptor (beta chain) sequence. This entry is derived from a study of blood T cell repertoires in COVID-19. Study-wide context: From T cells, B-cell-depleted T cells, or PBMCs came the material, which was cDNA or gDNA.

Data came from immunoSEQ multiplex PCR; TCRdb stores just in-frame clones and leaves some out. The data contain more than 100,000 clones, 85% of them singletons. Trimming stripped 3 bases from V and 9 bases from J, with 12 bases between. This CDR3 comprises 13 residues. Germline CDR1 is LNHNV and CDR2 is YYDKDF (reference sequence). The sequenced sample consisted of peripheral blood. This chain joins TRBV15 and TRBJ2-1, with a tentative D call TRBD2 (5 bases). This clonotype was obtained from an elderly man with acute or convalescent COVID-19. In DNA form, the CDR3 reads TGTGCCACCAGCAGTTTCGGGGAAGGTGAGCAGTTCTTC. Amino acids: CATSSFGEGEQFF.